What follows are 14 T cell receptor beta chains derived from one specimen sequenced in a study of blood T cells in healthy people across ages. A J-beta primer mix and a sample-barcoded 5' primer were used in a second PCR of about 6 to 12 cycles. TCRdb itself ran the 5' RACE reads through MiXCR, one entry per CDR3 protein. The table has 850,000 or so distinct CDR3 sequences, more than 25% seen once. Sequencing was done on a sample of blood. The receptors stem from a woman of 80 years or more in good health.

On this clonotype itself: Possible read error: a much larger clone is one base away. V gene TRBV5-1 combines with J gene TRBJ2-1, with TRBD1 matching 11 bases. J was trimmed by 13 bases and V by 0 bases; bases with no gene match: 9. The germline V gene has CDR1 SGHRS and CDR2 YFSETQ. There are 15 residues in the CDR3. This CDR3 reads CASSLDGQGAATQFF. The CDR3 nucleotides read TGCGCCAGCAGCTTGGATGGACAGGGGGCCGCGACCCAGTTCTTC.

Remarks on this clonotype: A junction end diverges from the germline sequence, so it may reflect a read error. The V and J genes are TRBV5-5 and TRBJ1-5; D is unresolved. The CDR3 has 14 amino acids. Germline V gene lookup returns CDR1 SGHKS and CDR2 YYEKEE (reference sequence). The CDR3: CASSLWLEGQLQHF. The CDR3 DNA reads as TGTGCCAGCAGCTTGTGGTTGGAAGGGCAGCTCCAGCATTTT.

Ten or more counts support this clonotype. The rearrangement uses TRBV12-3 or TRBV12-4 and TRBJ1-4; tentatively, D is TRBD1 (6 bases). With 1 base removed from V and 3 bases from J, the gap between germline ends came to 9 bases. This CDR3 is built from 15 residues. The CDR3 loop reads CASSLGAGANEKLFF. CDR3 nucleotides: TGTGCCAGCAGTTTAGGGGCAGGGGCTAATGAAAAACTGTTTTTT.

The chain is built from TRBV7-9 and TRBJ2-1, with D possibly matching TRBD1 (6 bases). The CDR3 has 14 amino acids. Trimming stripped 1 base from V and 9 bases from J, with 13 bases between. Germline CDR1 SEHNR, CDR2 FQNEAQ (reference sequence). The CDR3 here is CASSLVQGYGEQFF. The CDR3 region has the DNA TGTGCCAGCAGCTTAGTACAGGGATATGGTGAGCAGTTCTTC.

This clonotype was seen ten or more times. The chain has TRBV2 and TRBJ1-2; 10 bases match TRBD1. The V gene's germline CDR1 is SNHLY and CDR2 FYNNEI. CDR3 length: 15 amino acids. J gave up 5 bases and V 7 bases, and 10 bases lay outside the gene matches. The CDR3 DNA sequence: TGTGCCAGCATACGACAGGGGGCGGCCCTATATGGCTACACCTTC. Residues: CASIRQGAALYGYTF.

This clonotype was counted ten times or more. V gene TRBV10-3 combines with J gene TRBJ1-1; the match to TRBD1 covers 7 bases. CDR1 and CDR2 (germline): ENHRY, SYGVKD. Trimming at V came to 3 bases and at J to 4 bases, leaving 14 bases not matched to a gene. CDR3 length: 17 residues. CDR3 nucleotide sequence: TGTGCCATCAGTGACCCCGACAGGGCAGGGTACGGCACTGAAGCTTTCTTT. Translation gives CAISDPDRAGYGTEAFF.

The chain combines TRBV5-5 with TRBJ2-7; D is uncertain. CDR1 and CDR2 (germline): SGHKS, YYEKEE (reference sequence). V shed 0 bases and J shed 7 bases, with 14 bases lying between them. The CDR3 extends over 14 amino acids. This chain's CDR3 is CASSLAPRAREQYF. CDR3 sequence (DNA): TGTGCCAGCAGCTTGGCCCCGCGAGCTCGGGAGCAGTACTTC.

This clonotype appeared a few times. This chain links TRBV20-1 with TRBJ1-1, with TRBD1 matching over 8 bases. Germline assignment: CDR1 DFQATT and CDR2 SNEGSKA (reference sequence). The CDR3 is 13 amino acids. V dropped 3 bases and J dropped 3; count of bases not matched to a gene: 3. The CDR3, as DNA: TGCAGTGCTAGCCGGGACAGGCACACTGAAGCTTTCTTT. Its translation: CSASRDRHTEAFF.

This clonotype was detected ten times or more. The rearrangement uses TRBV20-1 and TRBJ2-7; possible D gene TRBD2, 6 bases. Germline lookup yields CDR1 DFQATT and CDR2 SNEGSKA (reference sequence). V was pared by 1 base and J by 7 bases, with 14 bases between. The CDR3 consists of 13 residues. The CDR3 protein is CSARAGFAGEQYF. As DNA, the CDR3 is TGCAGTGCTAGAGCGGGGTTTGCGGGGGAGCAGTACTTC.

This clonotype was recorded many times. The V call is TRBV20-1, the J call TRBJ2-3, with D possibly TRBD1 on 6 matching bases. The length of the CDR3 is 14 residues. CDR1 is DFQATT and CDR2 is SNEGSKA in the germline V gene (reference sequence). The V and J ends lost 3 bases and 3 bases respectively, with 13 bases between them. The CDR3 sequence: CSARGQGKTDTQYF. The CDR3 DNA is TGCAGTGCTAGGGGTCAGGGGAAAACAGATACGCAGTATTTT.

At least ten counts were recorded for this clonotype. The chain uses TRBV12-5 and TRBJ2-3; 14 bases match TRBD2. Germline V CDR1 and CDR2: LGHNT, FRNRAP. The CDR3 extends over 19 amino acids. With V trimmed by 8 bases and J by 0 bases, 13 bases remained unmatched. The CDR3 sequence: CASLIRLAGGPYSTDTQYF. In DNA form, the CDR3 reads TGTGCTAGTCTAATCAGACTAGCGGGGGGGCCTTATAGCACAGATACGCAGTATTTT.

The V and J genes are TRBV6-2 or TRBV6-3 and TRBJ1-1, with 7 bases lining up with TRBD1. The CDR3 is 15 residues long. Losses at the gene ends were 8 bases for V and 5 bases for J; bases not matched to a gene: 14. Germline V gene data show CDR1 as MNHEY and CDR2 as SVGEGT. The CDR3 DNA reads TGTGCCAGCCGCTCCCCCTCGCCCAGGGGGACTGAAGCTTTCTTT. The encoded protein is CASRSPSPRGTEAFF.

This chain connects TRBV18 to TRBJ1-5; 9 nucleotides align to TRBD1. Germline CDR1 reads KGHSH; CDR2 reads LQKENI. V was pared by 5 bases and J by 6 bases, with 5 bases of the junction left unmatched. This CDR3 is built from 14 residues. CDR3 nucleotide sequence: TGTGCCAGCTCATCGGACAGGGGCTTTCAGCCCCAGCATTTT. Translation gives CASSSDRGFQPQHF. The variable domain in full, completed from reference TRBV18 and TRBJ1-5, reads NAGVMQNPRHLVRRRGQEARLRCSPMKGHSHVYWYRQLPEEGLKFMVYLQKENIIDESGMPKERFSAEFPKEGPSILRIQQVVRGDSAAYFCASSSDRGFQPQHFGDGTRLSIL.

This clonotype was seen a few times. The rearrangement uses TRBV2 and TRBJ2-5; 11 bases are a match to TRBD2. Matching the DNA end better, TRBJ2-7 makes the J call doubtful. The germline V gene encodes CDR1 SNHLY and CDR2 FYNNEI. This CDR3 contains 16 residues. As DNA, the CDR3 is TGTGCCAGCAGTCCTCCGTCTAGCGGGGGGTTCGGCGAGCAGTACTTC. Its translation is CASSPPSSGGFGEQYF.